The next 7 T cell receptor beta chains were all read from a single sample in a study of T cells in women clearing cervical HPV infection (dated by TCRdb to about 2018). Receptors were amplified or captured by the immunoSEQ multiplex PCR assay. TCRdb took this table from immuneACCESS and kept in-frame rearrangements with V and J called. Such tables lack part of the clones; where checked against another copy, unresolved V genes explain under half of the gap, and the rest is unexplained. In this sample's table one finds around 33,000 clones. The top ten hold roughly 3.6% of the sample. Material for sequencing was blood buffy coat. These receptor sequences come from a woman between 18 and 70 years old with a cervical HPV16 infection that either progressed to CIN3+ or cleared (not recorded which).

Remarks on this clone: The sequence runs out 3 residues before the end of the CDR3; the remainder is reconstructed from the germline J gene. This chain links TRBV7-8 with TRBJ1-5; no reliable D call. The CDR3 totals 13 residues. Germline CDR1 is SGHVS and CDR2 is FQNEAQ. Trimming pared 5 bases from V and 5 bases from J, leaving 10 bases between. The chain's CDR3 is CASSADRDQPQHF. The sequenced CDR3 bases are TGTGCCAGCAGCGCCGACCGGGATCAGCCC. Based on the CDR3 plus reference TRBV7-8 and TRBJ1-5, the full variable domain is GAGVSQSPRYKVAKRGQDVALRCDPISGHVSLFWYQQALGQGPEFLTYFQNEAQLDKSGLPSDRFFAERPEGSVSTLKIQRTQQEDSAVYLCASSADRDQPQHFGDGTRLSIL.

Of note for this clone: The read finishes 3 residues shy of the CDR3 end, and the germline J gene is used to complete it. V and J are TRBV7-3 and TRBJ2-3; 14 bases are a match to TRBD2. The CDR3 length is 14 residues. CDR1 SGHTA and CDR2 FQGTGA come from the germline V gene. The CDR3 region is CASSSGLAGETQYF. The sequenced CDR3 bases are TGTGCCAGCAGCTCGGGACTAGCGGGAGAGACG.

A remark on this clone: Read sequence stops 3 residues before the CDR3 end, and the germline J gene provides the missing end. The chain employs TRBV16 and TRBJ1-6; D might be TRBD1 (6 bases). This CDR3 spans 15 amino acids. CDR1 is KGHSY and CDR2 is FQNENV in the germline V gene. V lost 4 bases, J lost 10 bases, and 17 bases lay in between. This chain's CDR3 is CASSLTGRGESPLHF. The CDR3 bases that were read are TGTGCCAGCAGCCTTACCGGCAGGGGTGAATCACCC.

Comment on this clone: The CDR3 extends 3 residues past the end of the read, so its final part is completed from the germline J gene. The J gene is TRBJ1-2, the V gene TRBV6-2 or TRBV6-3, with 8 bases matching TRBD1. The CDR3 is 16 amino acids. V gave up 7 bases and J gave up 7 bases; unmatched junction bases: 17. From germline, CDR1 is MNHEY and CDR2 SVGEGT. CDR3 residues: CASTQNGASGGTGYTF. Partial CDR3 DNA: TGTGCCAGCACCCAAAACGGGGCCTCAGGGGGCACTGGC.

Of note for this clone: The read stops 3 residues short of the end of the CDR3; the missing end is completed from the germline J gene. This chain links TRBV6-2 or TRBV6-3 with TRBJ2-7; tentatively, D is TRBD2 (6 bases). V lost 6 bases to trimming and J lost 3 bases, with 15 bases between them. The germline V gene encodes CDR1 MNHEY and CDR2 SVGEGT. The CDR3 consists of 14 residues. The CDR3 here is CASSLDYGDYEQYF. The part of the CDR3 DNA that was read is TGTGCCAGCAGCCTGGACTACGGTGACTACGAG.

The CDR3 DNA, read in part, is TGTGCCAGCAGTTCCAGTCCCGGGACTAGTTACTACGAG. Protein sequence: CASSSSPGTSYYE. The full CDR3 sequence reads CASSSSPGTSYYEQYF. This chain links TRBV27 with TRBJ2-7, with 8 bases matching TRBD2. The read stops 3 residues short of the end of the CDR3; the missing end is completed from the germline J gene. This CDR3 is built from 16 residues. With 4 bases clipped from V and 3 bases from J, the junction kept 11 bases outside the gene matches. Germline V gene sequence: CDR1 MNHEY, CDR2 SMNVEV (reference sequence).

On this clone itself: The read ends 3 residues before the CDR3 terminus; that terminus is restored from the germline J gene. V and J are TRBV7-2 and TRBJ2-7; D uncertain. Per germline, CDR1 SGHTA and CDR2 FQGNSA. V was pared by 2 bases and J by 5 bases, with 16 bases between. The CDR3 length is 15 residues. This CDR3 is CASSLSVTPANEQYF. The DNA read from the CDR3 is TGTGCCAGCAGCTTATCGGTGACACCCGCCAACGAG.